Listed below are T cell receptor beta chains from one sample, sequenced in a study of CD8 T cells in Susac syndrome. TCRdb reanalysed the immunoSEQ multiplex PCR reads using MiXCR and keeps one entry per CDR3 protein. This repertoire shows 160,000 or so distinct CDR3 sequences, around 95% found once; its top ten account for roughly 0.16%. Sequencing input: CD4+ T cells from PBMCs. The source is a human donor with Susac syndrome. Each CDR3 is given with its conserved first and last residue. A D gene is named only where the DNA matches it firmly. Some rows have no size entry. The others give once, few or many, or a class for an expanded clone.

CDR3: CASSTPQGARTEAFF
DNA: TGTGCCAGTAGTACACCACAGGGGGCGCGGACTGAAGCTTTCTTT
size: NA
J: TRBJ1-1
D: TRBD1
V: TRBV19

CDR3: CSATHGAGGQYEQYF
DNA: TGCAGTGCAACCCACGGGGCGGGGGGGCAGTACGAGCAGTACTTC
size: NA
J: TRBJ2-7
D: TRBD2
V: TRBV20-1

CDR3: CSASRTGGRDTQYF
DNA: TGCAGTGCTAGCCGGACAGGGGGCAGAGATACGCAGTATTTT
size: NA
J: TRBJ2-3
D: TRBD1
V: TRBV20-1

CDR3: CASGTLNYGYTF
DNA: TGTGCCAGCGGGACGCTTAACTATGGCTACACCTTC
size: once
J: TRBJ1-2
D: NA
V: TRBV2

CDR3: CASNRQGRIDEQYF
DNA: TGTGCCAGCAATAGACAGGGCCGTATCGACGAGCAGTACTTC
size: few
J: TRBJ2-7
D: TRBD1
V: TRBV6-1

CDR3: CASAPFPGQGKSGELFF
DNA: TGTGCCAGCGCACCATTCCCGGGACAGGGTAAATCCGGGGAGCTGTTTTTT
size: NA
J: TRBJ2-2
D: TRBD1
V: TRBV18

CDR3: CASRARPTGLKNEQYF
DNA: TGTGCCAGCAGGGCCAGGCCGACAGGGTTGAAGAACGAGCAGTACTTC
size: once
J: TRBJ2-7
D: TRBD1
V: TRBV6-1

CDR3: CSAYSGETDTQYF
DNA: TGCAGTGCTTATAGCGGGGAGACAGATACGCAGTATTTT
size: NA
J: TRBJ2-3
D: TRBD2
V: TRBV20-1

CDR3: CSASGEVRYNEQFF
DNA: TGCAGCGCCAGCGGGGAGGTCAGGTACAATGAGCAGTTCTTC
size: NA
J: TRBJ2-1
D: TRBD2
V: TRBV29-1

CDR3: CASSLRGQETQYF
DNA: TGTGCCAGCAGTTTGCGTGGGCAAGAGACCCAGTACTTC
size: NA
J: TRBJ2-5
D: NA
V: TRBV12-3/TRBV12-4